This is a list of T cell receptor beta chains from one sample in a study of cytomegalovirus exposure and HLA in healthy donors. Repertoires were generated with immunoSEQ multiplex PCR, while TCRdb's copy carries only in-frame clones and drops some. The top ten clones hold less than 3.5% of a sample with about 73,000 clones, 90% to 95% of them seen once. The sample consisted of PBMCs. Source of these receptors: a man aged 18 to 30 in good health and CMV-seronegative. Both conserved end residues are part of each CDR3. The D gene is left open where the match is weak.

v_call: TRBV19
j_call: TRBJ1-5
d_call: -
cdr3_aa: CASSYRGFSQPQHF
cdr3_nt: TGTGCCAGTAGTTACCGGGGGTTCAGTCAGCCCCAGCATTTT

v_call: TRBV28
j_call: TRBJ2-5
d_call: -
cdr3_aa: CASSLPGQGETQYF
cdr3_nt: TGTGCCAGCAGTTTACCAGGGCAGGGGGAGACCCAGTACTTC

v_call: TRBV5-1
j_call: TRBJ2-5
d_call: TRBD1
cdr3_aa: CASRETWTGWETQYF
cdr3_nt: TGCGCCAGCAGGGAAACCTGGACAGGGTGGGAGACCCAGTACTTC

v_call: TRBV19
j_call: TRBJ1-1
d_call: TRBD1
cdr3_aa: CASSITGGAVTEAFF
cdr3_nt: TGTGCCAGTAGCATAACAGGGGGCGCGGTCACTGAAGCTTTCTTT

v_call: TRBV4-2
j_call: TRBJ2-7
d_call: TRBD1
cdr3_aa: CASSTWDRNYEQYF
cdr3_nt: TGTGCCAGCAGTACTTGGGACAGAAACTACGAGCAGTACTTC

v_call: TRBV12-5
j_call: TRBJ2-7
d_call: -
cdr3_aa: CASAYPGSPYEQYF
cdr3_nt: TGTGCTAGTGCCTACCCAGGGTCCCCCTACGAGCAGTACTTC

v_call: TRBV18
j_call: TRBJ1-1
d_call: -
cdr3_aa: CASSPTEGSTEAFF
cdr3_nt: TGTGCCAGCTCACCCACCGAGGGTTCAACTGAAGCTTTCTTT

v_call: TRBV9
j_call: TRBJ1-2
d_call: -
cdr3_aa: CASSQTIRDNGYTF
cdr3_nt: TGTGCCAGCAGCCAAACCATACGGGACAATGGCTACACCTTC

v_call: TRBV5-1
j_call: TRBJ2-5
d_call: TRBD1
cdr3_aa: CASKRGTVQAQETQYF
cdr3_nt: TGCGCCAGCAAGCGTGGGACAGTACAAGCCCAAGAGACCCAGTACTTC

v_call: TRBV7-6
j_call: TRBJ2-7
d_call: TRBD2
cdr3_aa: CASSSLAGGAMNEQYF
cdr3_nt: TGTGCCAGCAGCTCTCTAGCGGGGGGGGCCATGAACGAGCAGTACTTC